This T cell receptor (beta chain) was sequenced during a study of blood T cell repertoires in COVID-19. The table came from immunoSEQ multiplex PCR; TCRdb's copy has only in-frame clones and leaves some out. The sample carries 250,000 or so clones, over 80% recorded once. The germline V gene encodes CDR1 SGHNT and CDR2 YYREEE (reference sequence). The V end lost 4 bases, the J end lost 8 bases, and 15 bases lay between the germline ends. CDR3 length equals 13 residues. The V gene is TRBV5-4, the J gene TRBJ1-1; D possibly corresponds to TRBD1 (6 bases). This TCR was recovered from a woman in her twenties or thirties with acute COVID-19. The sequenced sample was PBMCs or T cells enriched from blood (not recorded which). CDR3 amino acids: CASSRGDRREAFF. DNA for the CDR3: TGTGCCAGCAGCCGAGGCGACAGGCGAGAAGCTTTCTTT.